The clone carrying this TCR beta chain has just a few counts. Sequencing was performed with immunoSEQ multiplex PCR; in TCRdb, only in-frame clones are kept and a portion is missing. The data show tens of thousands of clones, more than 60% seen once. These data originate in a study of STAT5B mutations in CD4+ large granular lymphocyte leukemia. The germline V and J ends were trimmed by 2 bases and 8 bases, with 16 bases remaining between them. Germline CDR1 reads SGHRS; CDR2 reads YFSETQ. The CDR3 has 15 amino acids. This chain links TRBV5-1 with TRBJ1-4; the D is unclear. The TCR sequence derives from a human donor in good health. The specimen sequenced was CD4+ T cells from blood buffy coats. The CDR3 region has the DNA TGCGCCAGCAGCTTTGGAGGTACCCGGGAAGAAAAACTGTTTTTT. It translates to CASSFGGTREEKLFF.